This T cell receptor beta chain was captured by sequencing in a study of beta chain features in type 1 diabetes (dated by TCRdb to the late 2010s). Concerning the study at large: Mean age, gender distribution, total cell number and subset yield were not different between patients and healthy donors. The study compared the TCRB repertoires of sorted circulating CD4+ T cell subsets in recently diagnosed type 1 diabetes patients with those in matched healthy donors. A total of roughly 99 million sorted cells were examined across all samples, and the number of cells per subset was strongly correlated with RNA yield. Naive and central memory subsets were obtained from all 30 or so donors, but regulatory and stem cell-like memory subsets were isolated from only 8 patients and 8 healthy donors. Broad study findings and their caveats: Type 1 diabetes patients showed a moderate but significant shortening of TCRB CDR3 length in all four CD4+ subsets. Shorter templates might have been favored by PCR, but patient and control samples were amplified and corrected together, so both groups would have been affected equally by any skew. Fewer insertions and more nucleotide deletions at VDJ recombination sites were observed in patients with type 1 diabetes, implying thymic rearrangement abnormalities. Because cDNA rather than genomic DNA was sequenced, highly expressing activated cells could have been over-represented, although no difference in activation and CD3 levels was found between groups. Because small numbers of individuals were included in the HLA sub-analyses, any influence of HLA type on TCRB rearrangement was left unresolved. Naive, central memory and regulatory TCRB repertoires appeared to be more similar among patients than among healthy donors.

Notes on this clone: Its binding antigen is unknown. No base quality information exists; no much larger clone differs at one position.

The entire isolated RNA was reverse transcribed using the High Capacity cDNA Reverse Transcription Kit, and thus expressed TCRB transcripts were sequenced. Deep immunoSEQ sequencing was applied to naive, central memory and regulatory T cell samples, giving an average of about 3.6 million total reads per sample. Sorted cells were lysed in RLT buffer, and RNA was extracted using DNase-treated RNeasy Micro or Mini kits according to cell number. To prevent cross-contamination, every cell subset was processed on its own, while patient and healthy donor samples were processed together. TCRB sequences were amplified from cDNA with the immunoSEQ multiplex PCR, producing 87-bp fragments spanning the CDR3 region. The amplicons were sequenced using the Illumina HiSeq platform. For the original study's pipeline: Synthetic template baselines were used to correct PCR bias computationally, reads within Hamming distance 2 were collapsed, and singletons that could not be merged were discarded. By aligning reads against IMGT, V, D and J genes, CDR3 length, and insertions or deletions at six rearrangement sites were assigned. Within each subset, clonotype counts were normalized to sorted cell number, after which true diversity and Gini coefficients were computed with the tcR R package. The overlap coefficient, calculated on TCRB nucleotide sequences, was used to quantify repertoire sharing. Out-of-frame TCRB sequences from naive cells were analyzed as a proxy for the pre-selection repertoire. What TCRdb holds here is the immuneACCESS table cut down to in-frame rearrangements. Part of the clones is not present; checked against another copy, under half of the missing clones reflect an unresolved V gene, and the others are unexplained. The D gene and trimming were derived from the DNA, and the V and J assignments and clone size from that table. The sample table holds a few hundred thousand clones, of which less than 20% were seen once. About 0.044% of the sample is held by the ten biggest clonotypes.

From the cysteine through the phenylalanine, the CDR3 covers 17 amino acids. Only CDR3 DNA remains: 51 bases, in frame from the first base. Unmatched junction bases come to 11, with V trimmed by 1 base and J by 4 bases. From a lookup of the germline V gene, CDR1 and CDR2 are SGHDN and FVKESK. From each donor, a single peripheral blood sample of roughly 0.11 L on average was drawn into heparinised tubes. Using a panel that included CD45RO, CCR7, CD25, CD127, CD95 and CD27, naive, central memory, regulatory and stem cell-like memory CD4+ T cells were sorted on a BD FACSAria II. A purity above 95% was achieved for all sorted populations. PBMCs were isolated immediately by Lymphoprep density gradient centrifugation and stained directly without culture. So that batch effects would be minimized, each experiment stained and sorted samples in pairs, pairing one healthy donor with one patient.

This sequence uses TRBV14 and TRBJ2-3; 7 middle bases align to TRBD1. The sequence was collected from a woman between 18 and 29 years old in good health. Specimen: naive CD4+ T cells from blood. Per the publication, the cell subset or site label means: true naive CD4+ T cells. At the DNA level, the sequence is TGTGCCAGCAGCCAAGGAAGGGTAACAGGGGCCTCAGATACGCAGTATTTT. It specifies CASSQGRVTGASDTQYF.